The source of this TCR beta chain is a study of T cell changes during pregnancy in multiple sclerosis. This clone was seen a single time. Sequenced by immunoSEQ multiplex PCR; TCRdb stores in-frame clones only, minus some. The sample carries roughly 100,000 clones, roughly 92% recorded once. This TCR derives from a female donor with multiple sclerosis, enrolled in a pregnancy study. Here the sequenced sample was peripheral blood, taken after pregnancy.

CDR3 region: CSVEVFGLLLRYEQYF. The CDR3 DNA is TGCAGCGTTGAAGTTTTCGGACTCCTCCTAAGGTACGAGCAGTACTTC. J is TRBJ2-7 and V is TRBV29-1, with a possible D match to TRBD2 (5 bases). V was shortened by 1 base and J by 4 bases, with 20 bases between the two germline ends. Per the germline V gene, CDR1 is SQVTM and CDR2 is ANQGSEA. CDR3 size: 16 residues.